This T cell receptor (beta chain) was recovered during a study of control samples from healthy donors and cancer patients. CDR3 length equals 12 residues. Looked up from germline, CDR1 is LGHDT and CDR2 is YNNKEL (reference sequence). Between the trimmed V and J ends, which lost 0 bases and 8 bases, there was a span of 7 bases. The data were produced by immunoSEQ multiplex PCR, yet TCRdb's version contains in-frame clones alone and is incomplete. The sample holds under 450,000 clones; around 90% are singletons and the top ten take about 6.3%. This clone was seen only once. V usage is TRBV3-1 (or the pseudogene TRBV3-2) and J usage is TRBJ1-1; D gene unclear. The clonotype originates from a man aged 35-49 years with head and neck cancer. Sequencing input: PBMCs. The CDR3 region has the DNA TGTGCCAGCAGCCAAGATCGGCAGGAAGCTTTCTTT. It yields the protein CASSQDRQEAFF.